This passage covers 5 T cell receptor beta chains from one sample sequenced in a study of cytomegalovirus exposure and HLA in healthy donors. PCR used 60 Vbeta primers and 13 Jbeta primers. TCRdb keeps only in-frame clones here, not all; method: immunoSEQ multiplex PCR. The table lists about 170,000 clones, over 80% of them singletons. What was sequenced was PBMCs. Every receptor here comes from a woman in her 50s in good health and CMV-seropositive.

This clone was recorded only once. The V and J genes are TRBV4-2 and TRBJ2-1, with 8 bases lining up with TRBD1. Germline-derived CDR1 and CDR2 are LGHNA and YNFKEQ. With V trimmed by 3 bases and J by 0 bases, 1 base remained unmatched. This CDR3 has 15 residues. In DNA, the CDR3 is TGTGCCAGCAGCCAGGACAGGGCCTCCTACAATGAGCAGTTCTTC. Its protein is CASSQDRASYNEQFF.

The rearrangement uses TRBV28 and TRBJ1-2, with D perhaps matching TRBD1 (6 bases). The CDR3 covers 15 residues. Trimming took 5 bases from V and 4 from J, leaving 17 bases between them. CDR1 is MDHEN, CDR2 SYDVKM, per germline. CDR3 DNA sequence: TGTGCCAGCAGTATACCCGGACAGACCTTCTATGGCTACACCTTC. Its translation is CASSIPGQTFYGYTF.

Written as DNA, the CDR3 is TGTGCCAGCAGCGCAGGGAAGTTTGGTATCACTGAAGCTTTCTTT. As protein: CASSAGKFGITEAFF. The genes are TRBV11-3 and TRBJ1-1; D might be TRBD1 (5 bases). Germline assignment: CDR1 SGHNT and CDR2 YENEEA. CDR3 length: 15 amino acids. V was pared by 5 bases and J by 4 bases, with 17 bases between. The full variable domain, rest sourced from reference TRBV11-3 and TRBJ1-1, is EAGVVQSPRYKIIEKKQPVAFWCNPISGHNTLYWYLQNLGQGPELLIRYENEEAVDDSQLPKDRFSAERLKGVDSTLKIQPAELGDSAVYLCASSAGKFGITEAFFGQGTRLTVV.

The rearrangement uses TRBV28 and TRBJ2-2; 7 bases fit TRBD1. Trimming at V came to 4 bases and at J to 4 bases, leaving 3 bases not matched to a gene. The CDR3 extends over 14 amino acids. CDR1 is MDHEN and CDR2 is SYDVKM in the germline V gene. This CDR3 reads CASSWDRLTGELFF. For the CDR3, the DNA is TGTGCCAGCAGTTGGGACAGACTCACCGGGGAGCTGTTTTTT.

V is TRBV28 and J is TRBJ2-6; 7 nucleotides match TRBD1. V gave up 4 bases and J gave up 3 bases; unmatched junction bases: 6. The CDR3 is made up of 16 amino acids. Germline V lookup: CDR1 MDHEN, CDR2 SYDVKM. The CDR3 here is CASSSQGNIGANVLTF. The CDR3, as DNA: TGTGCCAGCAGTTCACAGGGGAATATTGGGGCCAACGTCCTGACTTTC.